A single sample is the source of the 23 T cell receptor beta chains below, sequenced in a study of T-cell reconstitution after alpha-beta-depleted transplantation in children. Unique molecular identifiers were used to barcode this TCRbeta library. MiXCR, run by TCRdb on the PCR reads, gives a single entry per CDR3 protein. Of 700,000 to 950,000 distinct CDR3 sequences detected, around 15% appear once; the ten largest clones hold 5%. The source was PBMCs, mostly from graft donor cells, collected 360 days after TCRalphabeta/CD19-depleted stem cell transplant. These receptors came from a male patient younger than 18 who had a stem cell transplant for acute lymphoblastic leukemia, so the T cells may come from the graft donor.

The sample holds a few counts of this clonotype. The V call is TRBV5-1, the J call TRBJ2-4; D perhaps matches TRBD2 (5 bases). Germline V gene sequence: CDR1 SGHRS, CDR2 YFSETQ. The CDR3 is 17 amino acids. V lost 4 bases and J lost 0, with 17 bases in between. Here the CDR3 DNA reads TGCGCCAGCAGCCCGATCGCGGGCCCCATAGCCAAAAACATTCAGTACTTC. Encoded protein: CASSPIAGPIAKNIQYF.

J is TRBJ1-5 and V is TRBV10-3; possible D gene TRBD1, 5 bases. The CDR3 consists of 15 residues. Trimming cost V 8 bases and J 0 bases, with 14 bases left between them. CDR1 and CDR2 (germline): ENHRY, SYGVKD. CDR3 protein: CAIGGGSYSNQPQHF. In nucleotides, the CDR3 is TGTGCCATCGGCGGGGGGAGTTATAGCAATCAGCCCCAGCATTTT.

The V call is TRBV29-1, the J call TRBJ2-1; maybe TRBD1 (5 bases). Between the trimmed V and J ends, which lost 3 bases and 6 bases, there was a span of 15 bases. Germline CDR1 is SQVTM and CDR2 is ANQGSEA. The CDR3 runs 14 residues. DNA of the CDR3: TGCAGCGTTGAGAGTCAGGGTGCCTTCAATGAGCAGTTCTTC. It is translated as CSVESQGAFNEQFF.

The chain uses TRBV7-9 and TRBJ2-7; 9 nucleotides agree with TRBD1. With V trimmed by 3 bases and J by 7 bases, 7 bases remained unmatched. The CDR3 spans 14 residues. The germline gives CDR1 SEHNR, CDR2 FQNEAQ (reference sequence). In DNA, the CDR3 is TGTGCCAGCAGCTTCGGACAGGGGCGCGGGGAGCAGTACTTC. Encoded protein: CASSFGQGRGEQYF.

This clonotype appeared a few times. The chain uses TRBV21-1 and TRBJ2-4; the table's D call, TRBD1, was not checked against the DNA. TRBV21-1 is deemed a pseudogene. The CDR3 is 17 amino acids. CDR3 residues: CASSHSFSPLAKNIQYF. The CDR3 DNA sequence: TGTGCCAGCAGCCACTCTTTTAGCCCCCTAGCCAAAAACATTCAGTACTTC.

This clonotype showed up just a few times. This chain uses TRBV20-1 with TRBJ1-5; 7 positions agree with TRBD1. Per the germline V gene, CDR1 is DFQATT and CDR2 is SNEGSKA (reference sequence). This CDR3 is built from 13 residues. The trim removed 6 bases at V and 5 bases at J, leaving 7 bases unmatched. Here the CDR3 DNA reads TGCAGTGCGAGACAGGGACGAGATCAGCCCCAGCATTTT. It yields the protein CSARQGRDQPQHF.

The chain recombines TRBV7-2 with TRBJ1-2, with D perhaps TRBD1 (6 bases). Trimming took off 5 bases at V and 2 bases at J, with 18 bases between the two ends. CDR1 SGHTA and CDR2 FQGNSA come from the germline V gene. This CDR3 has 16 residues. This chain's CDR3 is CASSRGGGQGNYGYTF. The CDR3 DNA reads TGTGCCAGCAGCCGAGGGGGGGGGCAGGGGAACTATGGCTACACCTTC.

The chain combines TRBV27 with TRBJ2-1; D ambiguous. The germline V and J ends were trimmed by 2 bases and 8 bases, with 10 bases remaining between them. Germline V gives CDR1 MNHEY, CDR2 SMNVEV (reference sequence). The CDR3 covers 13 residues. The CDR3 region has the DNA TGTGCCAGCAGTTTAACCCTAGGCTATGAGCAGTTCTTC. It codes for CASSLTLGYEQFF.

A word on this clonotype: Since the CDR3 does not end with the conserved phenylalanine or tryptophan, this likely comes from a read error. The CDR3 nucleotides are TGTGCCAGCAGTTTAGTTGGCAGGGGGGCTGGCTACACCCTC. Translating gives CASSLVGRGAGYTL. This chain links TRBV12-3 or TRBV12-4 with TRBJ1-2; 7 positions agree with TRBD1. Unmatched junction bases numbered 6, after V lost 1 base and J lost 7 bases. This CDR3 spans 14 amino acids.

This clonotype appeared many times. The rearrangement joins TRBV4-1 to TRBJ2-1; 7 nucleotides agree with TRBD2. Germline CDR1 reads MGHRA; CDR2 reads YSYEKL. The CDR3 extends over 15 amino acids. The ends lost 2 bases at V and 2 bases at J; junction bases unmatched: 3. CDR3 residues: CASSQLGGTYNEQFF. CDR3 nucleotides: TGCGCCAGCAGCCAACTCGGGGGGACCTACAATGAGCAGTTCTTC.

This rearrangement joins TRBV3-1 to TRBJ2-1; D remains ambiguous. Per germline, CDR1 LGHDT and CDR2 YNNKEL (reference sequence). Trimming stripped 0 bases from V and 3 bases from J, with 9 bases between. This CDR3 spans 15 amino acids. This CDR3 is CASSQEGPYYNEQFF. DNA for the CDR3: TGTGCCAGCAGCCAAGAAGGGCCCTACTACAATGAGCAGTTCTTC.

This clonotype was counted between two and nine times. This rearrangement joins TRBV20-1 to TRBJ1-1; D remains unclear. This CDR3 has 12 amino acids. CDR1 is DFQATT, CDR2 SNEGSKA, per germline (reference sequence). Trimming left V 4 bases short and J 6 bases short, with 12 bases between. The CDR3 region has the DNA TGCAGTGCTAAACGGCCCGGGTCTGAAGCTTTCTTT. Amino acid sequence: CSAKRPGSEAFF.

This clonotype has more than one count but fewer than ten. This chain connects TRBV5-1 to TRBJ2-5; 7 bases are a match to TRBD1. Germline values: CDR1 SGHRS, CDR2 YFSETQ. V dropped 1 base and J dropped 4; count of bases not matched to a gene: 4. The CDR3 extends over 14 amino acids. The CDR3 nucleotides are TGCGCCAGCAGCTTGTTAAGGGGGCGAGAGACCCAGTACTTC. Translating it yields CASSLLRGRETQYF.

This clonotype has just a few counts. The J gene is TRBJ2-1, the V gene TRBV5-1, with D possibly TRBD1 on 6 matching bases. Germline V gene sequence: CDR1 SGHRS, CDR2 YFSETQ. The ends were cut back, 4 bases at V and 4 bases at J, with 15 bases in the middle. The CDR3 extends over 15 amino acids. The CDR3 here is CASSTRPQGYNEQFF. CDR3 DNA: TGCGCCAGCAGCACTAGACCTCAGGGGTACAATGAGCAGTTCTTC.

The CDR3 coding sequence is TGTGCCACCAGCAGAGGAGAGCTCGATAGCAATCAGCCCCAGCATTTT. Encoded protein: CATSRGELDSNQPQHF. This chain connects TRBV15 to TRBJ1-5; D gene ambiguous. The CDR3 loop spans 16 amino acids. CDR1 is LNHNV, CDR2 YYDKDF, per germline (reference sequence). The V gene lost 1 base and the J gene lost 0 bases, with 10 bases spanning the gap.

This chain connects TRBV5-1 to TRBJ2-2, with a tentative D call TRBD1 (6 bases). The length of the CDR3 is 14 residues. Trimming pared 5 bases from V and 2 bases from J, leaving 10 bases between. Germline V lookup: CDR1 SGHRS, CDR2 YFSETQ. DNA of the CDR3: TGCGCCAGCAGACGGGACATTAACACCGGGGAGCTGTTTTTT. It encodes CASRRDINTGELFF. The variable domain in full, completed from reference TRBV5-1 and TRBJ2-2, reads KAGVTQTPRYLIKTRGQQVTLSCSPISGHRSVSWYQQTPGQGLQFLFEYFSETQRNKGNFPGRFSGRQFSNSRSEMNVSTLELGDSALYLCASRRDINTGELFFGEGSRLTVL.

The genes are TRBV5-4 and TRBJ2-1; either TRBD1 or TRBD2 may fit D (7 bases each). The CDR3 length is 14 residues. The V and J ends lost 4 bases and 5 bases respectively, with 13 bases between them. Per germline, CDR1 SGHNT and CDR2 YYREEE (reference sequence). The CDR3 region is CASSQGGSHNEQFF. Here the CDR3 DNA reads TGTGCCAGCAGCCAGGGGGGGTCCCACAATGAGCAGTTCTTC.

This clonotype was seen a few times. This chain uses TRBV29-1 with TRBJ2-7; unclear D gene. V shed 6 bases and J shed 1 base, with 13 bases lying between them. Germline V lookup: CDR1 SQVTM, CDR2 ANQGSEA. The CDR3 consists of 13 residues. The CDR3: CSVALDISYEQYF. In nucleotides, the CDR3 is TGCAGCGTAGCGCTTGACATATCCTACGAGCAGTACTTC.

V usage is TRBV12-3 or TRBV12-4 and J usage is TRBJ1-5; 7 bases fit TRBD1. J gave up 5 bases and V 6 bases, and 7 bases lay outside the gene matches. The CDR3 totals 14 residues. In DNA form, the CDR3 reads TGTGCCAGCAGACCTCCGACAGGGTATCAGCCCCAGCATTTT. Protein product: CASRPPTGYQPQHF.

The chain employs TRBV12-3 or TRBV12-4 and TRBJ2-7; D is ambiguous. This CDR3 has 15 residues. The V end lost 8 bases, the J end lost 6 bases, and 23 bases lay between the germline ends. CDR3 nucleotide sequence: TGTGCCAGCGGTATTCGAGTGACTGGCCCTACCGAGCAGTACTTC. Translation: CASGIRVTGPTEQYF.

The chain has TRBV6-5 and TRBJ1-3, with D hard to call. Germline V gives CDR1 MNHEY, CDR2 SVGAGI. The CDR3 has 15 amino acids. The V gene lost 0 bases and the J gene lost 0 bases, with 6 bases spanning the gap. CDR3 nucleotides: TGTGCCAGCAGTTACTCGATCAGCTCTGGAAACACCATATATTTT. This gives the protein CASSYSISSGNTIYF.

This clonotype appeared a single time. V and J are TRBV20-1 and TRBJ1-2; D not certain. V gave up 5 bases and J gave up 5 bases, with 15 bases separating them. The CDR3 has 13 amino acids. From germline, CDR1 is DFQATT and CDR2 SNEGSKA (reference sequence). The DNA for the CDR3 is TGCAGTGCTCTAACCCGGGGATCTTATGGCTACACCTTC. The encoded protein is CSALTRGSYGYTF.

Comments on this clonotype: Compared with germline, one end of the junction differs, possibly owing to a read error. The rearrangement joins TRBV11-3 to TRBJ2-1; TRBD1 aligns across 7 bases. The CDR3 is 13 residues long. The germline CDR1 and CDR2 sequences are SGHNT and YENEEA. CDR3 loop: CASSIDRVGEQFF. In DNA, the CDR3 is TGTGCCAGCAGCATAGACAGGGTCGGTGAGCAGTTCTTC.